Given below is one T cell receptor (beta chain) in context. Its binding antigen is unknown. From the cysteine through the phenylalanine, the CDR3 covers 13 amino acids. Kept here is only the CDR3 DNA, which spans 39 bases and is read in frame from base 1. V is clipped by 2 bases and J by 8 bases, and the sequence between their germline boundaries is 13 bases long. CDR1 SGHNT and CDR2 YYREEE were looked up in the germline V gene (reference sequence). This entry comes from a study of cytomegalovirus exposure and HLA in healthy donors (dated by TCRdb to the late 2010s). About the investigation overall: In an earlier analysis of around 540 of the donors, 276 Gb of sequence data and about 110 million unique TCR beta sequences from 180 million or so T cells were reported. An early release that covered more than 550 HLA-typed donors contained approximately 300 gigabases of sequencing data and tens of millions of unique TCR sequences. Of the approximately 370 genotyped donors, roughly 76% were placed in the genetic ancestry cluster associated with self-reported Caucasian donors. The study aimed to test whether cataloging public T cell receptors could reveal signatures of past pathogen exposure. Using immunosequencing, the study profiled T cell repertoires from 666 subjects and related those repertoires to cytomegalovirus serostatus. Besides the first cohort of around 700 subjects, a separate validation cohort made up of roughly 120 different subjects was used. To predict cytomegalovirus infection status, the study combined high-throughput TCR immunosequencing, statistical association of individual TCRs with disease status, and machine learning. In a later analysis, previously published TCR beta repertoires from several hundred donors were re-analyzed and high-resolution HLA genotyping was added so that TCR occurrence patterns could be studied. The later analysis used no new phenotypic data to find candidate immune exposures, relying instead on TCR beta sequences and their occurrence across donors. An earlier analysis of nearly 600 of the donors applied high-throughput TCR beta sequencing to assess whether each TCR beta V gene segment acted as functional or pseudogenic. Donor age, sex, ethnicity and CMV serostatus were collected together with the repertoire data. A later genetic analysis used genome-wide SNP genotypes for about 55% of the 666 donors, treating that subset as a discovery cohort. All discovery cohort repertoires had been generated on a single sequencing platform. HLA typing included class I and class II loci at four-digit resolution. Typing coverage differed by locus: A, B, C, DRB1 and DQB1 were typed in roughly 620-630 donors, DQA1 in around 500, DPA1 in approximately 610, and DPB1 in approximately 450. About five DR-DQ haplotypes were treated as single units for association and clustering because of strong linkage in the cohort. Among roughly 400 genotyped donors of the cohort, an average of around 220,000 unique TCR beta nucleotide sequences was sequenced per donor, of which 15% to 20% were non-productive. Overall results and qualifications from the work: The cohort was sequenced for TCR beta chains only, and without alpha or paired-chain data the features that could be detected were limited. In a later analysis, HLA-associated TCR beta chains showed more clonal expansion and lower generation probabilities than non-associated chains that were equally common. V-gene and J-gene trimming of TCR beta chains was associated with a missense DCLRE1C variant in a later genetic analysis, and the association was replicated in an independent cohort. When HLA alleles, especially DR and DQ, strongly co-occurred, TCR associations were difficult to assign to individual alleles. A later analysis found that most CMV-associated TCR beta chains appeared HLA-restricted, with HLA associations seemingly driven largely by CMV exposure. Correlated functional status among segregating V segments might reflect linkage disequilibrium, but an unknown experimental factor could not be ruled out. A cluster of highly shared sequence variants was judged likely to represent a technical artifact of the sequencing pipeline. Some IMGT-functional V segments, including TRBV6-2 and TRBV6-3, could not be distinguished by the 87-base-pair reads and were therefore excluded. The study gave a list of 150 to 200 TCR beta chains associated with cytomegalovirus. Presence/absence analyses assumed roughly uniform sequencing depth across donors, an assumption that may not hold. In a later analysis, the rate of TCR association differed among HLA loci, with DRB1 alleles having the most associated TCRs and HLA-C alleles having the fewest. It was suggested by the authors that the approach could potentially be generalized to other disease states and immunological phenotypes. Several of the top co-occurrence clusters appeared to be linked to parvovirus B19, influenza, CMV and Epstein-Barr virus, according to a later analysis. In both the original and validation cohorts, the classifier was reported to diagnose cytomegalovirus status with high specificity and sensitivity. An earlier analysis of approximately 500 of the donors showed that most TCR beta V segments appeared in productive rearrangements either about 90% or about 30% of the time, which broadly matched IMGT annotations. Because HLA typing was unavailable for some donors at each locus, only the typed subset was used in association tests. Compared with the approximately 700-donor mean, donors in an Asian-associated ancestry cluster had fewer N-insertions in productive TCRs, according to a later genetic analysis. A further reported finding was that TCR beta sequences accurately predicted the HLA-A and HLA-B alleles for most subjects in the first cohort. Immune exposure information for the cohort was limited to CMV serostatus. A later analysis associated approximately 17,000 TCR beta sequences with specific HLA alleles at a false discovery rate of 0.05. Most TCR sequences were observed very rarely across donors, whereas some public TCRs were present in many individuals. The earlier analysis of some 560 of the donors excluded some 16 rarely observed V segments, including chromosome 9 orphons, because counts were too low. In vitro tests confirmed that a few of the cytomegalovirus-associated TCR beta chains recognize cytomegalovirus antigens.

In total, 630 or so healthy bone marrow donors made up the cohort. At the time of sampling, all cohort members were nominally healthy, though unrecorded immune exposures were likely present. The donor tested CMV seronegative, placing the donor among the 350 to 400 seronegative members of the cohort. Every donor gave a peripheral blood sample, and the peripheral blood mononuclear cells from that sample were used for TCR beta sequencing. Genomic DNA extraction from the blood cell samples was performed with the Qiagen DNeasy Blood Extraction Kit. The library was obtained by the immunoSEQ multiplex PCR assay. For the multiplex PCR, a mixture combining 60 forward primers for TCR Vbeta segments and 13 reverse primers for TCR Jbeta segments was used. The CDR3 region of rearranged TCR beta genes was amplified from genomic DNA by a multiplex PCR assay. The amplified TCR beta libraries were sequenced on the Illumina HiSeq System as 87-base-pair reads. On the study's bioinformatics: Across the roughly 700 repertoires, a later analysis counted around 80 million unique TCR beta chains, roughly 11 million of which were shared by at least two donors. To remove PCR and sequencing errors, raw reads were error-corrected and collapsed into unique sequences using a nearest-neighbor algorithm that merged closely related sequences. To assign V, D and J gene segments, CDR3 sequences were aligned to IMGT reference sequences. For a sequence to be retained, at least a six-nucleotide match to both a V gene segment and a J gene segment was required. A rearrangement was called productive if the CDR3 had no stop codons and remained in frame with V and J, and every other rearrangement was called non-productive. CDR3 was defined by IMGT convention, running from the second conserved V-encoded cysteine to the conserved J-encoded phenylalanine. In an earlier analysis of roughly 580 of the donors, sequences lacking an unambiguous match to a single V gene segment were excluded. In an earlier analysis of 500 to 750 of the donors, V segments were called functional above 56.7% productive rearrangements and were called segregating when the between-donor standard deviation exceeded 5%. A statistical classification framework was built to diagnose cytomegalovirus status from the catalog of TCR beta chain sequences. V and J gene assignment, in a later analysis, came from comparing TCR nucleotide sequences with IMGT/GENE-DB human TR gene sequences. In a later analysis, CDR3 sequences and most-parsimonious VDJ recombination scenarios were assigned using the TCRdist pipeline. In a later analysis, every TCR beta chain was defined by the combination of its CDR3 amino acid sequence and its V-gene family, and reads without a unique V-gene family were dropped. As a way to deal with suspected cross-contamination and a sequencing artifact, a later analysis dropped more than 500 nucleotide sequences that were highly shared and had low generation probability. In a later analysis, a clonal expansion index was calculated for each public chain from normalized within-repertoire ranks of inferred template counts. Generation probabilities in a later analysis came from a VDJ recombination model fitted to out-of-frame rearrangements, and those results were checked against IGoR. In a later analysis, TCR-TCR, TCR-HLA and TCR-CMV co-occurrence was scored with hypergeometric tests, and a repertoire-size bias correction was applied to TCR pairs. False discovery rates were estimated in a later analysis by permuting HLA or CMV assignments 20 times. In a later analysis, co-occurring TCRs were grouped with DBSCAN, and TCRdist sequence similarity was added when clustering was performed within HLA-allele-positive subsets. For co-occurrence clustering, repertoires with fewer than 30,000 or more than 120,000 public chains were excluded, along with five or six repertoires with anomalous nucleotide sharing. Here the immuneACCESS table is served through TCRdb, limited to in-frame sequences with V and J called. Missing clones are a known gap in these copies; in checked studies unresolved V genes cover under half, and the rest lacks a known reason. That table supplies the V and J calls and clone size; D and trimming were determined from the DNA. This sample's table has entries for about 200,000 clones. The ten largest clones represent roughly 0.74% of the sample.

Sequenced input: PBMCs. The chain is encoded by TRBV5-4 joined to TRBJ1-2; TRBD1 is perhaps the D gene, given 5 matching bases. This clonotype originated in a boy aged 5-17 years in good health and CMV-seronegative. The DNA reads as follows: TGTGCCAGCAGCTTCCAGGGCTTTGCCGGCTACACCTTC. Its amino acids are CASSFQGFAGYTF.